This passage covers 5 T cell receptor beta chains from one sample sequenced in a study of HIV-infected patients and healthy controls. TCRdb called the 5' RACE reads again in MiXCR, with one record for every CDR3 protein. The table shows approximately 67,000 distinct CDR3 sequences, with less than 20% occurring only once. Sequencing was performed on CD4+ T cells from blood. These receptors all stem from a human donor in good health.

The J gene is TRBJ1-5, the V gene TRBV12-3 or TRBV12-4; 8 bases fit TRBD1. Unmatched junction bases numbered 13, after V lost 6 bases and J lost 3 bases. The CDR3 contains 17 residues. The CDR3 DNA is TGTGCCAGCAGCCCAACAGGGGGGGGGTCATTCAATCAGCCCCAGCATTTT. This gives the protein CASSPTGGGSFNQPQHF.

This chain uses TRBV5-1 with TRBJ2-1; either TRBD1 or TRBD2 may supply D (5 bases each). This CDR3 comprises 14 residues. Germline lookup yields CDR1 SGHRS and CDR2 YFSETQ. V lost 0 bases and J 7 bases, leaving 11 bases between the germline ends. The CDR3 coding sequence is TGCGCCAGCAGCTTGGAGGGGAGTCCGAATGAGCAGTTCTTC. Translation gives CASSLEGSPNEQFF. Full variable domain (rest looked up from reference TRBV5-1 and TRBJ2-1): KAGVTQTPRYLIKTRGQQVTLSCSPISGHRSVSWYQQTPGQGLQFLFEYFSETQRNKGNFPGRFSGRQFSNSRSEMNVSTLELGDSALYLCASSLEGSPNEQFFGPGTRLTVL.

This clonotype was picked up many times. V usage is TRBV20-1 and J usage is TRBJ2-3, with D possibly TRBD2 on 6 matching bases. V gave up 1 base and J gave up 3 bases, with 11 bases separating them. Looked up from germline, CDR1 is DFQATT and CDR2 is SNEGSKA (reference sequence). The CDR3 covers 14 residues. CDR3 DNA: TGCAGTGCTAGAGTCCCGGGAGTGACAGATACGCAGTATTTT. Protein sequence: CSARVPGVTDTQYF.

This clonotype was seen a few times. The J gene is TRBJ1-1, the V gene TRBV11-3; no reliable D call. CDR1 SGHNT and CDR2 YENEEA come from the germline V gene. This CDR3 is 15 amino acids long. The V gene lost 1 base and the J gene lost 1 base, with 10 bases spanning the gap. CDR3 DNA: TGTGCCAGCAGCTTAGGAGTCAGCCCGAACACTGAAGCTTTCTTT. It is translated as CASSLGVSPNTEAFF.

A few counts support this clonotype. CDR3 nucleotides: TGCAGCGTTGTCAGGACAGGAAAAAGCTACGAGCAGTACTTC. This sequence encodes CSVVRTGKSYEQYF. The chain couples TRBV29-1 to TRBJ2-7, with TRBD1 matching over 7 bases. After removal of 4 bases from V and 3 bases from J, the junction contained 9 bases not matched to a gene. The CDR3 is 14 residues long. Per the germline V gene, CDR1 is SQVTM and CDR2 is ANQGSEA.